A single sample gave rise to the 5 T cell receptor beta chains below, sequenced in a study of T cells in localized non-small cell lung cancer. Profiling relied on immunoSEQ multiplex PCR, and the TCRdb table lists in-frame clones only, not all of them. The top ten clones hold 8.1% of a sample with over 1,100 clones, approximately 24% of them seen once. Sequencing was performed on lung tumor tissue, taken before any cancer treatment. These receptors originate from a man aged 40 to 75 with stage II lung adenocarcinoma.

This clone was seen only a few times. V usage is TRBV11-3 and J usage is TRBJ2-5; the D is unclear. The V and J ends lost 3 bases and 2 bases respectively, with 13 bases between them. The CDR3 is 15 residues long. Per the germline V gene, CDR1 is SGHNT and CDR2 is YENEEA. As DNA, the CDR3 is TGTGCCAGCAGCTTGGTTGGTAGGCTTCAAGAGACCCAGTACTTC. As protein: CASSLVGRLQETQYF.

In this sample, this clone turned up a few times. The CDR3 loop reads CASSYSYGRDEQYF. In DNA, the CDR3 is TGTGCCAGCAGTTACTCGTACGGGAGGGACGAGCAGTACTTC. This chain connects TRBV6-8 to TRBJ2-7; the match to TRBD2 covers 8 bases. V lost 0 bases, J lost 5 bases, and 3 bases stayed unmatched. This CDR3 has 14 amino acids. Germline V gives CDR1 MNHGY, CDR2 SAAAGT.

The chain carries TRBV18 and TRBJ2-5; 11 nucleotides line up with TRBD2. In germline, CDR1 is KGHSH, CDR2 LQKENI. With V trimmed by 3 bases and J by 2 bases, 5 bases remained unmatched. The CDR3 consists of 16 residues. The CDR3 coding sequence is TGTGCCAGCTCACCCGGACTAGCGGGCGTTCAAGAGACCCAGTACTTC. Its protein product is CASSPGLAGVQETQYF.

This clone was seen a few times. The rearrangement uses TRBV5-1 and TRBJ1-1; D possibly corresponds to TRBD1 (6 bases). The germline gives CDR1 SGHRS, CDR2 YFSETQ. The CDR3 sequence is 15 residues long. V was pared by 0 bases and J by 5 bases, with 14 bases between. The CDR3 protein is CASSLDPRGGTEAFF. The CDR3 region has the DNA TGCGCCAGCAGCTTGGACCCTCGAGGGGGTACTGAAGCTTTCTTT.

The chain recombines TRBV6-8 with TRBJ1-4, with TRBD1 matching 7 bases. The CDR3 is 15 amino acids. From germline, CDR1 is MNHGY and CDR2 SAAAGT. V shed 6 bases, J shed 11 bases, and the junction held 15 bases outside the gene matches. CDR3 amino acids: CASSGGTVEAGKLFF. The CDR3 DNA sequence: TGTGCCAGCAGCGGCGGGACAGTTGAGGCCGGGAAACTGTTTTTT.